One and the same sample provided the 24 T cell receptor beta chains below, sequenced in a study of graft-versus-host responses after intestinal transplantation. TCRdb keeps only in-frame clones here, not all; method: immunoSEQ multiplex PCR. The data show about 97,000 clones, with about 93% seen just once and about 16% held by the top ten. The sample in question was PBMCs, obtained roughly 410 days after intestinal transplant. All receptors come from a human patient who received an intestinal transplant, so some T cells may come from the graft donor.

This clone was detected a few times. This chain joins TRBV6-5 and TRBJ1-4, with 9 bases fitting TRBD1. The trim removed 5 bases at V and 8 bases at J, leaving 6 bases unmatched. Germline loops: CDR1 MNHEY, CDR2 SVGAGI. CDR3 length equals 14 residues. CDR3 DNA sequence: TGTGCCAGCAGTACGGGACAGGGAAACGAAAAACTGTTTTTT. Its translation is CASSTGQGNEKLFF.

This clone appeared a single time. The gene calls are TRBV7-3 and TRBJ2-3, with no clear D. The germline V gene has CDR1 SGHTA and CDR2 FQGTGA. This CDR3 region has 13 residues. The germline V and J ends were trimmed by 8 bases and 2 bases, with 11 bases remaining between them. The CDR3: CASSVAHTDTQYF. CDR3 bases: TGTGCCAGCTCGGTAGCCCACACAGATACGCAGTATTTT.

This clone was picked up one time. This chain joins TRBV7-9 and TRBJ2-1; tentatively, D is TRBD2 (6 bases). Germline CDR1 reads SEHNR; CDR2 reads FQNEAQ (reference sequence). V dropped 3 bases and J dropped 8 bases, with 17 bases sitting between them. There are 15 residues in the CDR3. The CDR3 protein is CASSFSERGNDEQFF. The CDR3 DNA reads TGTGCCAGCAGCTTTTCGGAACGGGGGAACGATGAGCAGTTCTTC.

The V and J genes are TRBV5-8 and TRBJ1-6; a possible D gene is TRBD1 (5 bases). V shed 1 base and J shed 16 bases, with 21 bases lying between them. Germline CDR1 and CDR2: SGHTS and YDEGEE. This CDR3 comprises 15 residues. The CDR3 DNA reads as TGTGCCAGCAGCTTGTGGGGGACTGGGCTTACCTTTCTCCACTTT. This codes for CASSLWGTGLTFLHF.

The chain carries TRBV7-2 and TRBJ1-2; D possibly corresponds to TRBD1 (5 bases). This CDR3 is built from 14 residues. CDR1 SGHTA and CDR2 FQGNSA come from the germline V gene. With 0 bases removed from V and 8 bases from J, the gap between germline ends came to 13 bases. The CDR3 is CASSLAGGRPGYTF. The DNA for the CDR3 is TGTGCCAGCAGCTTAGCGGGGGGACGCCCGGGCTACACCTTC. Using reference TRBV7-2 and TRBJ1-2 for the parts outside the CDR3, the full variable domain is GAGVSQSPSNKVTEKGKDVELRCDPISGHTALYWYRQSLGQGLEFLIYFQGNSAPDKSGLPSDRFSAERTGGSVSTLTIQRTQQEDSAVYLCASSLAGGRPGYTFGSGTRLTVV.

The rearrangement links TRBV11-3 to TRBJ1-2, with D unresolved. Trimming cost V 5 bases and J 4 bases, with 14 bases left between them. This CDR3 spans 14 amino acids. Germline V gene lookup returns CDR1 SGHNT and CDR2 YENEEA. CDR3 region: CASSPEAGSYGYTF. The DNA for the CDR3 is TGTGCCAGCAGCCCAGAGGCGGGGAGCTATGGCTACACCTTC.

The V call is TRBV2, the J call TRBJ1-2; D gene unclear. V was trimmed by 7 bases and J by 8 bases, leaving 11 bases between them. CDR3 length equals 11 residues. Germline V gene lookup returns CDR1 SNHLY and CDR2 FYNNEI. Here the CDR3 reads CASIPHRGYTF. For the CDR3, the DNA is TGTGCCAGCATACCCCACCGGGGCTACACCTTC. The full variable domain, with the rest looked up from reference TRBV2 and TRBJ1-2, is EPEVTQTPSHQVTQMGQEVILRCVPISNHLYFYWYRQILGQKVEFLVSFYNNEISEKSEIFDDQFSVERPDGSNFTLKIRSTKLEDSAMYFCASIPHRGYTFGSGTRLTVV.

Comments on this clone: One junction end disagrees with the germline gene, perhaps due to a read error. The chain couples TRBV25-1 to TRBJ2-1; unclear D gene. The CDR3 has 13 amino acids. From germline, CDR1 is MGHDK and CDR2 SYGVNS. CDR3 residues: CASSMTPYDEQFF. CDR3 DNA: TGTGCCAGCAGCATGACCCCCTACGATGAGCAGTTCTTC. Using reference TRBV25-1 and TRBJ2-1 for the parts outside the CDR3, the full variable domain is EADIYQTPRYLVIGTGKKITLECSQTMGHDKMYWYQQDPGMELHLIHYSYGVNSTEKGDLSSESTVSRIRTEHFPLTLESARPSHTSQYLCASSMTPYDEQFFGPGTRLTVL.

This clone was recorded once. The chain carries TRBV5-6 and TRBJ1-4; unclear D gene. Deletions cut 0 bases from V and 4 bases from J, with 7 bases between. CDR3 length equals 14 residues. Germline V gene sequence: CDR1 SGHDT, CDR2 YYEEEE. The CDR3 spells CASSLGRLNEKLFF. The CDR3 DNA follows: TGTGCCAGCAGCTTGGGCAGGCTTAATGAAAAACTGTTTTTT.

V gene TRBV5-1 combines with J gene TRBJ2-4; 8 nucleotides agree with TRBD1. V lost 4 bases, J lost 1 base, and 4 bases stayed unmatched. The CDR3 sequence is 15 residues long. The germline V gene encodes CDR1 SGHRS and CDR2 YFSETQ. Written as DNA, the CDR3 is TGCGCCAGCAGCCAGGGGGCGGGGGCCAAAAACATTCAGTACTTC. Translating it yields CASSQGAGAKNIQYF.

The V call is TRBV5-6, the J call TRBJ2-7; TRBD2 is a possible D gene (5 bases). CDR3 length: 13 residues. CDR1 and CDR2 (germline): SGHDT, YYEEEE. Trimming pared 3 bases from V and 2 bases from J, leaving 9 bases between. The CDR3 reads CASSSGLTYEQYF. CDR3 coding DNA: TGTGCCAGCAGCTCTGGACTGACCTACGAGCAGTACTTC.

In DNA form, the CDR3 reads TGTGCCAGCACCAGAAGGACCTCGCCAGATACGCAGTATTTT. Its translation: CASTRRTSPDTQYF. This chain uses TRBV7-9 with TRBJ2-3; no firm D call. CDR3 size: 14 residues. V lost 7 bases and J 4 bases, leaving 15 bases between the germline ends. Germline V lookup: CDR1 SEHNR, CDR2 FQNEAQ (reference sequence).

The chain links TRBV5-1 to TRBJ1-1; no clear D gene. Germline V lookup: CDR1 SGHRS, CDR2 YFSETQ. V was pared by 3 bases and J by 5 bases, with 11 bases between. The CDR3 loop spans 13 amino acids. The CDR3 loop reads CASSSRPGTEAFF. The CDR3 nucleotides are TGCGCCAGCAGCTCCCGACCGGGGACTGAAGCTTTCTTT.

This chain links TRBV7-6 with TRBJ1-5; D is perhaps TRBD1 (6 bases). CDR3 length equals 16 residues. The V end lost 5 bases, the J end lost 2 bases, and 16 bases lay between the germline ends. Germline V gene data show CDR1 as SGHVS and CDR2 as FNYEAQ. The CDR3 coding sequence is TGTGCCAGCAGCCTCACGGCGAGGGGGGGCAATCAGCCCCAGCATTTT. This gives the protein CASSLTARGGNQPQHF.

In DNA, the CDR3 is TGTGCCAGCAGCAGGGATAACTATGGCTACACCTTC. Protein sequence: CASSRDNYGYTF. The chain has TRBV9 and TRBJ1-2; D unresolved. CDR3 length: 12 amino acids. Germline CDR1 is SGDLS and CDR2 is YYNGEE. V lost 4 bases and J 1 base, leaving 5 bases between the germline ends.

The CDR3: CASSVRLNTGELFF. The CDR3 coding sequence is TGTGCCAGCAGCGTTCGTTTGAACACCGGGGAGCTGTTTTTT. The gene calls are TRBV9 and TRBJ2-2; D is unresolved. The germline gives CDR1 SGDLS, CDR2 YYNGEE. The ends were cut back, 2 bases at V and 1 base at J, with 6 bases in the middle. This CDR3 is built from 14 residues.

In this sample, this clone turned up once. The rearrangement uses TRBV7-9 and TRBJ2-7, with 7 bases that match TRBD1. Losses at the gene ends were 4 bases for V and 5 bases for J; bases not matched to a gene: 8. CDR1 is SEHNR and CDR2 is FQNEAQ in the germline V gene (reference sequence). There are 14 residues in the CDR3. The CDR3 nucleotides are TGTGCCAGCAGCTACGGGACAGTCCCCAACGAGCAGTACTTC. This translates into CASSYGTVPNEQYF.

The V call is TRBV6-1, the J call TRBJ1-1; D possibly corresponds to TRBD1 (6 bases). Per germline, CDR1 MNHNS and CDR2 SASEGT. The CDR3 runs to 14 residues. Trimming left V 3 bases short and J 1 base short, with 9 bases between. CDR3 sequence: CASSEDRPNTEAFF. As DNA, the CDR3 is TGTGCCAGCAGTGAGGACAGACCGAACACTGAAGCTTTCTTT.

The rearrangement uses TRBV5-6 and TRBJ2-3; D tentatively fits TRBD1 or TRBD2 (5 bases each). The CDR3 runs 15 residues. The ends were cut back, 0 bases at V and 4 bases at J, with 12 bases in the middle. Germline values: CDR1 SGHDT, CDR2 YYEEEE. The CDR3 spells CASSLALLGADTQYF. CDR3 in DNA: TGTGCCAGCAGCTTGGCCCTTTTGGGGGCAGATACGCAGTATTTT.

This rearrangement joins TRBV6-5 to TRBJ1-2; D not resolved. The CDR3 runs 12 residues. Germline V gene sequence: CDR1 MNHEY, CDR2 SVGAGI. V was pared by 2 bases and J by 6 bases, with 7 bases between. The CDR3 protein is CASSYAVNGYTF. CDR3 nucleotides: TGTGCCAGCAGTTACGCGGTGAATGGCTACACCTTC.

This chain links TRBV19 with TRBJ1-2, with 8 bases fitting TRBD1. V trimming: 4 bases; J trimming: 7 bases; junction bases outside the gene matches: 5. Per the germline V gene, CDR1 is LNHDA and CDR2 is SQIVND (reference sequence). This CDR3 is built from 13 residues. This CDR3 reads CASSRGQAVGYTF. The CDR3 nucleotides are TGTGCCAGTAGTAGGGGACAGGCGGTTGGCTACACCTTC.

The V gene is TRBV5-4, the J gene TRBJ2-5; 9 bases line up with TRBD2. Germline loops: CDR1 SGHNT, CDR2 YYREEE (reference sequence). With V trimmed by 3 bases and J by 5 bases, 8 bases remained unmatched. This CDR3 has 15 amino acids. DNA of the CDR3: TGTGCCAGCAGCTCATACAGCGGGGGGACGGAGACCCAGTACTTC. Translated, it gives CASSSYSGGTETQYF.

This clone was recorded only once. This chain links TRBV9 with TRBJ2-7, with D tentatively TRBD1 (5 bases). The CDR3 sequence is 13 residues long. Germline CDR1 is SGDLS and CDR2 is YYNGEE. V was shortened by 4 bases and J by 0 bases, with 8 bases between the two germline ends. CDR3 amino acids: CASSRQSSYEQYF. The CDR3 bases are TGTGCCAGCAGCCGACAGTCCTCCTACGAGCAGTACTTC.

The V and J genes are TRBV5-1 and TRBJ1-1; D perhaps matches TRBD1 (5 bases). The V end lost 2 bases, the J end lost 3 bases, and 5 bases lay between the germline ends. Germline V gives CDR1 SGHRS, CDR2 YFSETQ. This CDR3 is built from 12 residues. The CDR3 bases are TGCGCCAGCAGCTTAGGGGACACTGAAGCTTTCTTT. This gives the protein CASSLGDTEAFF.